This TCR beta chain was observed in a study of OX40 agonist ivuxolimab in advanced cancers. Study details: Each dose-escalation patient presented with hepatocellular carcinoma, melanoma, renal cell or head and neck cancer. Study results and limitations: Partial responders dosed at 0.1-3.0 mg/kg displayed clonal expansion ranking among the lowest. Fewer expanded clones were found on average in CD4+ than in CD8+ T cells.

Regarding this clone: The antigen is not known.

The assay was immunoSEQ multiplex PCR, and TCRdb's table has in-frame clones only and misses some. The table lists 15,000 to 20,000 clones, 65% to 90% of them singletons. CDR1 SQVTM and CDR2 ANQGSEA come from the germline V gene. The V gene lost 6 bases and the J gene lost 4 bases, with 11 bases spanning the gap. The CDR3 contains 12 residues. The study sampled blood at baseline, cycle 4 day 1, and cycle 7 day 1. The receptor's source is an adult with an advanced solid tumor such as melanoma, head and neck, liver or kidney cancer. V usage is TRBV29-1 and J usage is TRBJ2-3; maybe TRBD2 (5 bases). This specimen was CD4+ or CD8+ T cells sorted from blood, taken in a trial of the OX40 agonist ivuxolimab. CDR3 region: CSVIASADTQYF. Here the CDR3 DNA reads TGCAGCGTCATAGCGAGCGCAGATACGCAGTATTTT.